These 31 T cell receptor beta chains were all obtained from the same sample, sequenced in a study of T cell responses to AZD1222 COVID-19 vaccine. Repertoires were generated with immunoSEQ multiplex PCR, while TCRdb's copy carries only in-frame clones and drops some. Of 90,000 or so clones listed, about nine tenths were seen once; the top ten hold 2% to 3%. Here the sequenced sample was peripheral blood, taken on day 0 of AZD1222 vaccination. The receptors stem from an adult in good health.

J is TRBJ1-6 and V is TRBV12-3 or TRBV12-4; D uncertain. The CDR3 loop spans 11 amino acids. V was clipped by 9 bases and J by 14 bases, with 14 bases between them. CDR3 region: CASRSSWALHF. As DNA, the CDR3 is TGTGCCAGTCGGAGCTCTTGGGCCCTCCACTTT.

The J gene is TRBJ2-1, the V gene TRBV11-1; D might be TRBD1 (5 bases). Germline V gives CDR1 SGHAT, CDR2 FQDESV (reference sequence). This CDR3 is 13 amino acids long. V lost 3 bases to trimming and J lost 10 bases, with 13 bases between them. CDR3 in amino acids: CASSFFQGSEQFF. The CDR3 DNA is TGTGCCAGCAGCTTCTTCCAGGGCTCCGAGCAGTTCTTC.

This clone has only a few counts. Other DNA sequences from this sample encode an identical CDR3 as well. The chain employs TRBV7-3 and TRBJ2-2, with 7 bases lining up with TRBD1. Looked up from germline, CDR1 is SGHTA and CDR2 is FQGTGA. This CDR3 has 14 amino acids. V gave up 2 bases and J gave up 5 bases; unmatched junction bases: 2. The CDR3 nucleotides are TGTGCCAGCAGCTTAGCAGGGGGAACCGGGGAGCTGTTTTTT. It encodes CASSLAGGTGELFF.

CDR3 sequence: CASMYAGDGEQYF. The CDR3 DNA reads TGCGCCAGCATGTACGCCGGGGACGGCGAGCAGTACTTC. V is TRBV5-1 and J is TRBJ2-7, with D perhaps being TRBD1 or TRBD2 (5 bases each). The CDR3 runs to 13 residues. CDR1 and CDR2 (germline): SGHRS, YFSETQ. V was pared by 6 bases and J by 6 bases, with 16 bases between.

This chain joins TRBV6-2 or TRBV6-3 and TRBJ2-3, with TRBD2 matching over 11 bases. Trimming removed 5 bases from V and 6 bases from J; junction bases left unmatched: 7. Germline CDR1 MNHEY, CDR2 SVGEGT. The CDR3 extends over 15 amino acids. The CDR3 sequence: CASSAASGGIDTQYF. CDR3 bases: TGTGCCAGCAGTGCAGCTAGCGGGGGGATTGATACGCAGTATTTT.

V gene TRBV12-3 or TRBV12-4 combines with J gene TRBJ2-1; 9 bases agree with TRBD2. The ends lost 5 bases at V and 9 bases at J; junction bases unmatched: 2. The CDR3 is 12 amino acids. CDR3 in DNA: TGTGCCAGCAGTCGGACTAGCGCTGAGCAGTTCTTC. It codes for CASSRTSAEQFF.

The rearrangement links TRBV2 to TRBJ2-5; 8 bases align to TRBD2. Germline CDR1 SNHLY, CDR2 FYNNEI. The CDR3 runs 15 residues. J gave up 4 bases and V 1 base, and 5 bases lay outside the gene matches. The CDR3 DNA reads as TGTGCCAGCAGTGAAGGTAGCGGGGCCGGAGAGACCCAGTACTTC. It codes for CASSEGSGAGETQYF.

The chain is built from TRBV7-9 and TRBJ1-2; no reliable D call. The CDR3 is 18 residues long. The V and J ends lost 2 bases and 3 bases respectively, with 22 bases between them. Looked up from germline, CDR1 is SEHNR and CDR2 is FQNEAQ (reference sequence). Here the CDR3 DNA reads TGTGCCAGCAGCTTACTCGCCCCGGGGTGGGTATCGTACTATGGCTACACCTTC. Translation: CASSLLAPGWVSYYGYTF.

The V and J genes are TRBV6-6 and TRBJ1-4; TRBD1 is a possible D gene (6 bases). V was clipped by 2 bases and J by 4 bases, with 14 bases between them. Germline CDR1 and CDR2: MNHNY and SVGAGI (reference sequence). This CDR3 is 16 amino acids long. CDR3 in DNA: TGTGCCAGCAGTTACGTATACACAGGGATTAATGAAAAACTGTTTTTT. It codes for CASSYVYTGINEKLFF.

The chain combines TRBV6-2 or TRBV6-3 with TRBJ2-1; possible D gene TRBD2, 5 bases. V dropped 2 bases and J dropped 3 bases, with 5 bases sitting between them. The CDR3 has 13 residues. Germline CDR1 reads MNHEY; CDR2 reads SVGEGT. Written as DNA, the CDR3 is TGTGCCAGCAGTTACCGGGACTACAATGAGCAGTTCTTC. Translation: CASSYRDYNEQFF.

CDR3 in amino acids: CASSEEELSGNTIYF. The DNA of the CDR3 is TGTGCCAGCAGCGAGGAGGAGCTCTCTGGAAACACCATATATTTT. The chain employs TRBV9 and TRBJ1-3; D gene unclear. Trimming took 3 bases from V and 0 from J, leaving 10 bases between them. Germline V lookup: CDR1 SGDLS, CDR2 YYNGEE. The CDR3 totals 15 residues.

This clone was seen only a few times. The V and J genes are TRBV3-1 (or the pseudogene TRBV3-2) and TRBJ2-5, with D maybe TRBD1 (6 bases). CDR3 length: 14 residues. Trimming pared 1 base from V and 1 base from J, leaving 7 bases between. The V gene's germline CDR1 is LGHDT and CDR2 YNNKEL (reference sequence). The CDR3 coding sequence is TGTGCCAGCAGCCAAGCACAGGGCCAAGAGACCCAGTACTTC. This sequence encodes CASSQAQGQETQYF.

The chain combines TRBV10-2 with TRBJ2-7; D is possibly TRBD2 (5 bases). Germline V CDR1 and CDR2: WSHSY, SAAADI. CDR3 length: 11 amino acids. V lost 5 bases to trimming and J lost 3 bases, with 5 bases between them. The CDR3 DNA follows: TGCGCCAGCAGTCGGGGCTACGAGCAGTACTTC. Its protein product is CASSRGYEQYF.

The chain couples TRBV7-3 to TRBJ2-1; tentatively, D is TRBD1 (5 bases). The CDR3 covers 15 residues. Trimming removed 5 bases from V and 7 bases from J, with 18 bases in between. CDR1 is SGHTA, CDR2 FQGTGA, per germline. The CDR3 region is CASSLSARGLNEQFF. The CDR3 nucleotides read TGTGCCAGCAGCCTCTCGGCTAGGGGCCTGAATGAGCAGTTCTTC.

The V gene is TRBV5-1, the J gene TRBJ1-1; 7 bases map to TRBD1. In germline, CDR1 is SGHRS, CDR2 YFSETQ. The CDR3 runs to 13 residues. The V gene end was trimmed by 4 bases and the J gene end by 3 bases; junction bases not matched to a gene: 3. CDR3 nucleotide sequence: TGCGCCAGCAGCGGCGACAGGGACACTGAAGCTTTCTTT. It yields the protein CASSGDRDTEAFF.

V and J are TRBV2 and TRBJ2-5, with 8 bases that match TRBD1. Per the germline V gene, CDR1 is SNHLY and CDR2 is FYNNEI. J gave up 1 base and V 7 bases, and 8 bases lay outside the gene matches. The CDR3 is made up of 15 amino acids. CDR3: CASTGQGGPQETQYF. The CDR3 nucleotides are TGTGCCAGCACCGGACAGGGAGGCCCCCAAGAGACCCAGTACTTC.

The chain employs TRBV5-6 and TRBJ1-1; weak D call: TRBD1 (6 bases). The V gene's germline CDR1 is SGHDT and CDR2 YYEEEE. The ends were cut back, 0 bases at V and 8 bases at J, with 11 bases in the middle. There are 13 residues in the CDR3. In nucleotides, the CDR3 is TGTGCCAGCAGCTTGGGGGCAGGGGAAGAAGCTTTCTTT. Amino acids: CASSLGAGEEAFF.

V and J are TRBV5-1 and TRBJ2-3; TRBD2 might be the D (6 bases). The V end was cut by 3 bases, the J end by 6 bases, with 20 bases between. The CDR3 consists of 16 residues. Germline V lookup: CDR1 SGHRS, CDR2 YFSETQ. The CDR3 loop reads CASSSVGRRPGDTQYF. CDR3 DNA sequence: TGCGCCAGCAGCTCCGTTGGGAGGAGGCCCGGGGATACGCAGTATTTT.

The gene calls are TRBV5-1 and TRBJ1-1; D not certain. V dropped 0 bases and J dropped 1 base, with 10 bases sitting between them. From germline, CDR1 is SGHRS and CDR2 YFSETQ. CDR3 length: 15 amino acids. CDR3 region: CASSLGSYWNTEAFF. The CDR3 region has the DNA TGCGCCAGCAGCTTGGGCAGCTACTGGAACACTGAAGCTTTCTTT.

V gene TRBV27 combines with J gene TRBJ2-2; D gene uncertain. The CDR3 is made up of 14 amino acids. Per the germline V gene, CDR1 is MNHEY and CDR2 is SMNVEV (reference sequence). Trimming pared 3 bases from V and 2 bases from J, leaving 7 bases between. The CDR3 reads CASSFNGNTGELFF. The CDR3 DNA sequence: TGTGCCAGCAGTTTTAACGGAAACACCGGGGAGCTGTTTTTT.

V is TRBV28 and J is TRBJ2-5; the D call may be TRBD1 or TRBD2 (5 bases each). Germline V gene lookup returns CDR1 MDHEN and CDR2 SYDVKM. CDR3 length: 16 amino acids. Trimming took 2 bases from V and 2 from J, leaving 15 bases between them. The CDR3: CASSLGRGARQETQYF. In nucleotides, the CDR3 is TGTGCCAGCAGTTTAGGCCGAGGGGCGCGTCAAGAGACCCAGTACTTC.

The genes are TRBV29-1 and TRBJ1-2; D uncertain. V was cut by 7 bases and J by 2 bases, with 8 bases left in between. CDR3 size: 11 residues. Germline V gives CDR1 SQVTM, CDR2 ANQGSEA. Here the CDR3 reads CSGMENYGYTF. The CDR3 coding sequence is TGCAGCGGAATGGAAAACTATGGCTACACCTTC.

The V and J genes are TRBV4-2 and TRBJ1-6, with D perhaps matching TRBD1 (5 bases). V was pared by 1 base and J by 9 bases, with 13 bases between. CDR1 and CDR2 from the germline V gene are LGHNA and YNFKEQ. The CDR3 spans 15 residues. In nucleotides, the CDR3 is TGTGCCAGCAGCCAAGGTGGTCAGGGATTTTCACCCCTCCACTTT. Its translation is CASSQGGQGFSPLHF.

This clone was observed a handful of times. The chain employs TRBV7-3 and TRBJ2-2; D remains ambiguous. Germline values: CDR1 SGHTA, CDR2 FQGTGA. The CDR3 contains 13 residues. V was pared by 4 bases and J by 5 bases, with 8 bases between. As DNA, the CDR3 is TGTGCCAGCAGCTGGTCAGAGACCGGGGAGCTGTTTTTT. The encoded protein is CASSWSETGELFF.

V usage is TRBV15 and J usage is TRBJ2-1; 8 bases agree with TRBD1. J was trimmed by 8 bases and V by 0 bases; bases with no gene match: 6. The CDR3 is 15 amino acids. CDR1 is LNHNV, CDR2 YYDKDF, per germline (reference sequence). CDR3 DNA sequence: TGTGCCACCAGCAGAGAGTCCAGGGGGCAGGATGAGCAGTTCTTC. Protein: CATSRESRGQDEQFF.

This chain joins TRBV6-5 and TRBJ2-3; D is possibly TRBD2 (6 bases). V lost 8 bases to trimming and J lost 5 bases, with 20 bases between them. Germline V gene sequence: CDR1 MNHEY, CDR2 SVGAGI. CDR3 length equals 15 residues. In DNA, the CDR3 is TGTGCCAGCGCCCGAGGAGGGGTAGTTAAAGATACGCAGTATTTT. This gives the protein CASARGGVVKDTQYF.

This chain connects TRBV11-2 to TRBJ2-2; D is unclear. V lost 4 bases, J lost 4 bases, and 7 bases lay in between. The CDR3 runs to 13 residues. Germline CDR1 reads SGHAT; CDR2 reads FQNNGV. CDR3: CASSYRATGELFF. The CDR3, as DNA: TGTGCCAGCAGCTACCGGGCCACCGGGGAGCTGTTTTTT.

This chain links TRBV4-1 with TRBJ1-1, with TRBD1 identical over 10 bases. The V gene end was trimmed by 0 bases and the J gene end by 6 bases; junction bases not matched to a gene: 7. Germline V gene sequence: CDR1 MGHRA, CDR2 YSYEKL. The CDR3 extends over 16 amino acids. The CDR3: CASSQDMTGGCPEAFF. DNA of the CDR3: TGCGCCAGCAGCCAAGATATGACAGGGGGCTGCCCTGAAGCTTTCTTT.

V gene TRBV24-1 combines with J gene TRBJ1-2, with a weak D call TRBD1 (5 bases). Trimming shortened V by 12 bases and J by 8 bases, and 21 bases separated the two germline ends. Germline values: CDR1 KGHDR, CDR2 SFDVKD. The CDR3 sequence is 13 residues long. The CDR3 loop is CAVLTGPGYGYTF. As DNA, the CDR3 is TGTGCCGTTCTCACAGGCCCGGGGTACGGCTACACCTTC.

This chain links TRBV2 with TRBJ2-3; 12 bases map to TRBD2. There are 14 residues in the CDR3. Germline CDR1 reads SNHLY; CDR2 reads FYNNEI. The V gene end was trimmed by 8 bases and the J gene end by 7 bases; junction bases not matched to a gene: 7. The CDR3 DNA reads TGTGCCAGCCCGAGGACTAGCGGGACTAATACGCAGTATTTT. Amino acids: CASPRTSGTNTQYF.

This chain connects TRBV19 to TRBJ2-3, with 7 bases that match TRBD2. This CDR3 is 16 amino acids long. The junction had 10 bases not matched to a gene; V was cut back by 3 bases and J by 4 bases. CDR1 LNHDA and CDR2 SQIVND come from the germline V gene (reference sequence). The CDR3 reads CASSMPPSGKPDTQYF. The CDR3 DNA follows: TGTGCCAGTAGTATGCCCCCCAGCGGGAAACCAGATACGCAGTATTTT.